Following are 8 T cell receptor beta chains from one sample sequenced in a study of blood T cell repertoires in COVID-19. Repertoires were generated with immunoSEQ multiplex PCR, while TCRdb's copy carries only in-frame clones and drops some. The sample shows some 250,000 clones, 85% to 90% of them seen only once. Material: PBMCs or T cells enriched from blood (not recorded which). These receptors were obtained from a man between 40 and 49 years old who had recovered from COVID-19.

This clone was seen more than once but under ten times. The rearrangement links TRBV3-1 (or the pseudogene TRBV3-2) to TRBJ2-2; 7 bases are shared with TRBD2. V trimming: 4 bases; J trimming: 5 bases; junction bases outside the gene matches: 1. The CDR3 has 13 amino acids. Germline-derived CDR1 and CDR2 are LGHDT and YNNKEL (reference sequence). The DNA for the CDR3 is TGTGCCAGCAGCCGGGAGGGAACCGGGGAGCTGTTTTTT. The encoded protein is CASSREGTGELFF.

This chain links TRBV6-2 or TRBV6-3 with TRBJ2-1; TRBD2 aligns across 11 bases. This CDR3 spans 16 amino acids. With 5 bases clipped from V and 8 bases from J, the junction kept 11 bases outside the gene matches. Germline values: CDR1 MNHEY, CDR2 SVGEGT. CDR3 in amino acids: CASSGPRRLAGYEQFF. DNA for the CDR3: TGTGCCAGCAGTGGTCCCCGTCGACTAGCGGGATATGAGCAGTTCTTC.

This rearrangement joins TRBV28 to TRBJ2-7, with 8 bases that match TRBD1. The CDR3 covers 15 residues. Germline CDR1 reads MDHEN; CDR2 reads SYDVKM. V lost 4 bases to trimming and J lost 1 base; unmatched junction nucleotides: 6. In DNA form, the CDR3 reads TGTGCCAGCAGTTCCCTCCAGGGGGCATCCTACGAGCAGTACTTC. Encoded protein: CASSSLQGASYEQYF.

This clone has only a few counts. The V and J genes are TRBV29-1 and TRBJ2-3; tentative D call: TRBD2 (5 bases). Germline CDR1 reads SQVTM; CDR2 reads ANQGSEA. CDR3 length: 15 residues. V was pared by 0 bases and J by 7 bases, with 17 bases between. For the CDR3, the DNA is TGCAGCGTTGAAGATCGATTAGCGCGGTACAATACGCAGTATTTT. It specifies CSVEDRLARYNTQYF.

The V call is TRBV7-2, the J call TRBJ2-1, with 11 bases identical to TRBD2. This CDR3 is built from 18 residues. Germline V lookup: CDR1 SGHTA, CDR2 FQGNSA. The trim removed 0 bases at V and 0 bases at J, leaving 4 bases unmatched. The CDR3 coding sequence is TGTGCCAGCAGCTTAGCAGGTACTAGCGGGAGCTCCTACAATGAGCAGTTCTTC. Protein product: CASSLAGTSGSSYNEQFF.

The chain couples TRBV29-1 to TRBJ1-1; 9 nucleotides match TRBD1. The CDR3 is 13 residues long. Germline CDR1 is SQVTM and CDR2 is ANQGSEA. The V segment lost 6 bases and the J segment 1 base; nucleotides outside the gene matches: 3. CDR3 DNA sequence: TGCAGCGTGAAGACAGGGGGGAACACTGAAGCTTTCTTT. Protein product: CSVKTGGNTEAFF.

V usage is TRBV12-3 or TRBV12-4 and J usage is TRBJ1-5, with 10 bases matching TRBD1. V shed 8 bases and J 6 bases; nucleotides not matched to a gene: 4. The CDR3 runs 13 residues. In nucleotides, the CDR3 is TGTGCCAGCGGGTGGACAGGGGGTCAGCCCCAGCATTTT. It specifies CASGWTGGQPQHF.

This chain joins TRBV2 and TRBJ2-1; 7 bases map to TRBD2. V trimming: 6 bases; J trimming: 6 bases; junction bases outside the gene matches: 8. Per the germline V gene, CDR1 is SNHLY and CDR2 is FYNNEI. The CDR3 runs 14 residues. The CDR3 loop is CASRERGVSNEQFF. In DNA, the CDR3 is TGTGCCAGCAGGGAGCGGGGCGTGAGCAATGAGCAGTTCTTC.